Below are 20 T cell receptor beta chains sequenced from a single sample in a study of blood T cells in healthy people across ages. It was with a sample-barcoded 5' primer and a J-beta primer mix that a second PCR of about 6 to 11 cycles was run. TCRdb called the 5' RACE reads again in MiXCR, with one record for every CDR3 protein. This sample carries 1.5 million to 2 million distinct CDR3 sequences, more than 35% of them seen once, and the ten largest clones take more than 20%. The sample comprised blood. These receptors originate from a human donor in good health.

This clonotype was counted at least ten times. The rearrangement joins TRBV4-3 to TRBJ2-3; 7 nucleotides align to TRBD2. Germline V gives CDR1 LGHNA, CDR2 YSLEER. V trimming: 0 bases; J trimming: 0 bases; junction bases outside the gene matches: 0. The length of the CDR3 is 15 residues. DNA of the CDR3: TGCGCCAGCAGCCAAGAAGCGGGGAGCACAGATACGCAGTATTTT. This gives the protein CASSQEAGSTDTQYF.

V usage is TRBV4-3 and J usage is TRBJ2-7, with TRBD2 as a possible D gene (6 bases). Per germline, CDR1 LGHNA and CDR2 YSLEER. The V and J ends lost 2 bases and 5 bases respectively, with 19 bases between them. The CDR3 contains 16 residues. For the CDR3, the DNA is TGCGCCAGCAGCCAACAACTTCCCGGGAGAGAGGACGAGCAGTACTTC. Translated, it gives CASSQQLPGREDEQYF.

This clonotype was detected a few times. The chain uses TRBV29-1 and TRBJ2-1, with no clear D. This CDR3 spans 12 amino acids. Trimming removed 5 bases from V and 10 bases from J, with 15 bases in between. CDR1 SQVTM and CDR2 ANQGSEA come from the germline V gene. This chain's CDR3 is CSVQDAVDEQFF. CDR3 nucleotides: TGCAGCGTTCAGGATGCCGTGGACGAGCAGTTCTTC.

This sequence joins TRBV20-1 and TRBJ2-5; no definite D call. Germline assignment: CDR1 DFQATT and CDR2 SNEGSKA (reference sequence). The length of the CDR3 is 11 residues. Trimming took 5 bases from V and 11 from J, leaving 15 bases between them. DNA of the CDR3: TGCAGTGCTCCCCGCTACAATGAGCAGTACTTC. Translation gives CSAPRYNEQYF.

The genes are TRBV13 and TRBJ2-5, with D perhaps matching TRBD2 (5 bases). The CDR3 spans 14 residues. V was clipped by 4 bases and J by 1 base, with 10 bases between them. Germline CDR1 and CDR2: PRHDT and FYEKMQ (reference sequence). The CDR3 sequence is CASSSRGFQETQYF. The DNA for the CDR3 is TGTGCCAGCAGCTCACGGGGATTCCAAGAGACCCAGTACTTC.

This sequence joins TRBV7-9 and TRBJ1-5; D may be TRBD1 (6 bases). The germline gives CDR1 SEHNR, CDR2 FQNEAQ (reference sequence). Trimming stripped 6 bases from V and 6 bases from J, with 12 bases between. The CDR3 has 13 amino acids. CDR3 sequence: CASSLSGVQPQHF. CDR3 nucleotide sequence: TGTGCCAGCAGTCTATCAGGGGTTCAGCCCCAGCATTTT.

The CDR3 is CASSAGTGDRPGANVLTF. The CDR3 nucleotides read TGTGCCAGCAGCGCCGGGACAGGGGACCGCCCTGGGGCCAACGTCCTGACTTTC. The V call is TRBV9, the J call TRBJ2-6, with 10 bases matching TRBD1. V shed 3 bases, J shed 2 bases, and the junction held 8 bases outside the gene matches. This CDR3 has 18 residues. The germline V gene has CDR1 SGDLS and CDR2 YYNGEE.

This clonotype was seen more than once but under ten times. V and J are TRBV4-2 and TRBJ2-5; 8 nucleotides align to TRBD2. CDR3 length: 19 amino acids. Germline values: CDR1 LGHNA, CDR2 YNFKEQ. Trimming took 3 bases from V and 9 from J; bases not matched to a gene: 24. The CDR3 spells CASSQIPGGSGTSRGAQYF. As DNA, the CDR3 is TGTGCCAGCAGCCAGATCCCCGGTGGTAGCGGGACCTCACGCGGGGCCCAGTACTTC.

V is TRBV20-1 and J is TRBJ1-1; D is uncertain. CDR3 length equals 14 residues. The V end lost 3 bases, the J end lost 4 bases, and 15 bases lay between the germline ends. Germline values: CDR1 DFQATT, CDR2 SNEGSKA (reference sequence). CDR3 sequence reads: CSARVRERITEAFF. The CDR3 coding sequence is TGCAGTGCTAGGGTTAGGGAAAGGATCACTGAAGCTTTCTTT.

The V and J genes are TRBV24-1 and TRBJ1-2; D call uncertain. Germline CDR1 is KGHDR and CDR2 is SFDVKD. CDR3 length: 13 amino acids. V lost 9 bases and J 3 bases, leaving 13 bases between the germline ends. CDR3 amino acids: CATGVGQDYGYTF. The CDR3 bases are TGTGCCACCGGTGTAGGTCAGGACTATGGCTACACCTTC.

The sample holds many counts of this clonotype. The chain has TRBV20-1 and TRBJ2-3; 10 bases are shared with TRBD2. The CDR3 extends over 14 amino acids. J gave up 7 bases and V 6 bases, and 10 bases lay outside the gene matches. The V gene's germline CDR1 is DFQATT and CDR2 SNEGSKA (reference sequence). This chain's CDR3 is CSAPGLAGAHTQYF. The DNA of the CDR3 is TGCAGTGCCCCGGGTCTAGCGGGGGCGCATACGCAGTATTTT.

The V gene is TRBV14, the J gene TRBJ2-5; perhaps TRBD2 as D (7 bases). Germline CDR1 reads SGHDN; CDR2 reads FVKESK. Trimming stripped 4 bases from V and 5 bases from J, with 17 bases between. This CDR3 has 15 amino acids. The CDR3: CASSPPGGVLETQYF. The DNA for the CDR3 is TGTGCCAGCAGCCCCCCGGGGGGCGTCTTGGAGACCCAGTACTTC. Drawing the rest from reference TRBV14 and TRBJ2-5, the complete variable domain is EAGVTQFPSHSVIEKGQTVTLRCDPISGHDNLYWYRRVMGKEIKFLLHFVKESKQDESGMPNNRFLAERTGGTYSTLKVQPAELEDSGVYFCASSPPGGVLETQYFGPGTRLLVL.

V usage is TRBV12-3 or TRBV12-4 and J usage is TRBJ1-5; 9 bases match TRBD1. V dropped 8 bases and J dropped 1; count of bases not matched to a gene: 6. The CDR3 length is 15 residues. CDR3 residues: CASGAGTGSNQPQHF. CDR3 coding DNA: TGTGCCAGCGGGGCCGGGACAGGGAGCAATCAGCCCCAGCATTTT.

CDR3 DNA: TGCGCCAGCAGCCAAGGGGCTAGATCCTCAACGGGTGACGCGGCCGGGGAGCTGTTTTTT. Translated, it gives CASSQGARSSTGDAAGELFF. The rearrangement links TRBV4-1 to TRBJ2-2; D gene unclear. Germline CDR1 reads MGHRA; CDR2 reads YSYEKL. Trimming pared 1 base from V and 6 bases from J, leaving 27 bases between. CDR3 length: 20 residues.

Regarding this clonotype: This could be a read error, since a much larger clone is one nucleotide away. The rearrangement links TRBV29-1 to TRBJ2-1, with D possibly TRBD2 on 5 matching bases. The V and J ends lost 2 bases and 5 bases respectively, with 16 bases between them. The CDR3 length is 15 residues. Germline V gives CDR1 SQVTM, CDR2 ANQGSEA. The DNA for the CDR3 is TGCAGCGTTGAAACGCCCTTGGGAGATGACAATGAGCAGTTCTTC. Translating gives CSVETPLGDDNEQFF.

The CDR3 coding sequence is TGCAGCGCCCGACAGGGGAGTTTTGGGGAGCAGTACTTC. It codes for CSARQGSFGEQYF. V and J are TRBV29-1 and TRBJ2-7, with 8 bases that match TRBD1. The V gene end was trimmed by 7 bases and the J gene end by 7 bases; junction bases not matched to a gene: 12. This CDR3 region has 13 residues. Germline values: CDR1 SQVTM, CDR2 ANQGSEA.

The chain recombines TRBV20-1 with TRBJ2-3; tentatively, D is TRBD2 (6 bases). V dropped 7 bases and J dropped 4 bases, with 15 bases sitting between them. The CDR3 loop spans 13 amino acids. Germline assignment: CDR1 DFQATT and CDR2 SNEGSKA (reference sequence). CDR3 nucleotide sequence: TGCAGTGATAGTGCGGGCGGGGCAGATACGCAGTATTTT. Residues: CSDSAGGADTQYF.

This clonotype occurred a few times. This rearrangement joins TRBV24-1 to TRBJ2-7, with D possibly being TRBD1 (6 bases). Germline values: CDR1 KGHDR, CDR2 SFDVKD. The V gene lost 4 bases and the J gene lost 2 bases, with 17 bases spanning the gap. The CDR3 contains 16 residues. The CDR3 spells CATSDRDIRSTYEQYF. Here the CDR3 DNA reads TGTGCCACCAGTGACAGGGACATCAGGAGCACCTACGAGCAGTACTTC.

As regards this clonotype: Mismatch with germline at one junction end may stem from a read error. The chain carries TRBV20-1 and TRBJ1-2; possible D gene TRBD1, 5 bases. The CDR3 has 11 amino acids. Germline V gene sequence: CDR1 DFQATT, CDR2 SNEGSKA (reference sequence). For the CDR3, the DNA is TGCAGGGCTAGGACAATATATGGCTACACCTTC. Its protein product is CRARTIYGYTF.

This clonotype was recorded at least ten times. One end of the junction does not line up with germline, which may come from a read error. The CDR3 sequence is CASSTDREETQYF. In nucleotides, the CDR3 is TGTGCCAGCAGTACCGACAGGGAAGAGACCCAGTACTTC. V usage is TRBV19 and J usage is TRBJ2-5; 7 positions match TRBD1. Germline loops: CDR1 LNHDA, CDR2 SQIVND (reference sequence). CDR3 length: 13 amino acids.